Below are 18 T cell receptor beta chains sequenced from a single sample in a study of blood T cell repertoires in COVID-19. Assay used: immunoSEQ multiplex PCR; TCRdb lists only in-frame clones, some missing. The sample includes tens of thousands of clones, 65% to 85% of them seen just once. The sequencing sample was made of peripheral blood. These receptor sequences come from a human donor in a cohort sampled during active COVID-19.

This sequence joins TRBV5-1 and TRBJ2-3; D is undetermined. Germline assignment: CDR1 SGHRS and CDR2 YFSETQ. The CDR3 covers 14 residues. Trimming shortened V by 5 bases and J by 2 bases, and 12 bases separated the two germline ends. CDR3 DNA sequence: TGCGCCAGCAGAACCTCCACTCCCACAGATACGCAGTATTTT. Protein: CASRTSTPTDTQYF.

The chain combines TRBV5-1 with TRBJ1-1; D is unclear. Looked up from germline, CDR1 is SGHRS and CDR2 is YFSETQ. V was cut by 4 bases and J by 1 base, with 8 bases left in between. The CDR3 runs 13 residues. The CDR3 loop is CASSGGANTEAFF. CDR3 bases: TGCGCCAGCAGCGGTGGAGCGAACACTGAAGCTTTCTTT. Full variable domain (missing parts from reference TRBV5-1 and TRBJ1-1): KAGVTQTPRYLIKTRGQQVTLSCSPISGHRSVSWYQQTPGQGLQFLFEYFSETQRNKGNFPGRFSGRQFSNSRSEMNVSTLELGDSALYLCASSGGANTEAFFGQGTRLTVV.

In DNA, the CDR3 is TGTGCCTGGTCCCTACGGTCAGATACGCAGTATTTT. Translating gives CAWSLRSDTQYF. The genes are TRBV30 and TRBJ2-3; D call uncertain. CDR3 length: 12 residues. CDR1 and CDR2 from the germline V gene are GTSNPN and SVGIG (reference sequence). Trimming pared 5 bases from V and 4 bases from J, leaving 10 bases between.

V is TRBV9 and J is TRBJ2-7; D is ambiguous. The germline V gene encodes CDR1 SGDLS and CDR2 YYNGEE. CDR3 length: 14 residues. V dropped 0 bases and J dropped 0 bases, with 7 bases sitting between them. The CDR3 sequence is CASSVEAFSYEQYF. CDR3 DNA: TGTGCCAGCAGCGTAGAAGCTTTCTCCTACGAGCAGTACTTC. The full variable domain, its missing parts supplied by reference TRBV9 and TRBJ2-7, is DSGVTQTPKHLITATGQRVTLRCSPRSGDLSVYWYQQSLDQGLQFLIQYYNGEERAKGNILERFSAQQFPDLHSELNLSSLELGDSALYFCASSVEAFSYEQYFGPGTRLTVT.

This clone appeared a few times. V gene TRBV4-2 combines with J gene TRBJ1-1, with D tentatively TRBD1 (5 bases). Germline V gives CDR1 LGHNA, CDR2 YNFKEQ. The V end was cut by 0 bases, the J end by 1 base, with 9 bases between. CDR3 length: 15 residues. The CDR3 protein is CASSQEGQRNTEAFF. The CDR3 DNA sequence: TGTGCCAGCAGCCAAGAGGGGCAAAGGAACACTGAAGCTTTCTTT.

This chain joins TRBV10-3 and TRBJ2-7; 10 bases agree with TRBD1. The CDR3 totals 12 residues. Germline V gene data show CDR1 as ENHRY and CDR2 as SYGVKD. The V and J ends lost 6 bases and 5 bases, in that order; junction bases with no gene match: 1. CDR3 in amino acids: CAIRTGGDEQYF. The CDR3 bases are TGTGCCATCAGGACAGGGGGCGACGAGCAGTACTTC.

CDR3 DNA sequence: TGTGCCAGAAGCTTGGCCATGGTAGCGGGCACTGGGGGCGATGAGCAGTTCTTC. Translation: CARSLAMVAGTGGDEQFF. The V and J genes are TRBV5-3 and TRBJ2-1; a possible D gene is TRBD2 (7 bases). TRBV5-3 is designated an ORF whose function remains uncertain. V was pared by 0 bases and J by 8 bases, with 24 bases between. The CDR3 is 18 amino acids.

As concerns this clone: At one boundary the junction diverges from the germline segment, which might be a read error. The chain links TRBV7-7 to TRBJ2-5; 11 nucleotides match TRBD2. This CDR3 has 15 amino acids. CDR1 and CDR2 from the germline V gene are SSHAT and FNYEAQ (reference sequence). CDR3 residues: CASSRTSGFQETQYF. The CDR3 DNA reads TGTGCTAGCAGCAGGACTAGCGGGTTCCAAGAGACCCAGTACTTC. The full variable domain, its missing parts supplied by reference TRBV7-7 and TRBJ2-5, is GAGVSQSPRYKVTKRGQDVTLRCDPISSHATLYWYQQALGQGPEFLTYFNYEAQPDKSGLPSDRFSAERPEGSISTLTIQRTEQRDSAMYRCASSRTSGFQETQYFGPGTRLLVL.

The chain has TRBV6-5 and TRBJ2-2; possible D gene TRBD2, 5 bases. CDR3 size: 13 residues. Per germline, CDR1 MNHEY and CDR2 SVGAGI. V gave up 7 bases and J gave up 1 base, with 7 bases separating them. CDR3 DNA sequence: TGTGCCAGCACCGGGAAGAACACCGGGGAGCTGTTTTTT. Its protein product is CASTGKNTGELFF.

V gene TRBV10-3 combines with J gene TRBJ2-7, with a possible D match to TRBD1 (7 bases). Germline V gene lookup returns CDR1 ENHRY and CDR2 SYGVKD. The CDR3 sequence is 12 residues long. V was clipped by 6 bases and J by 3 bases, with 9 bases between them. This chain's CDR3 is CAIRQGGYEQYF. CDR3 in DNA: TGTGCCATCAGGCAGGGGGGCTACGAGCAGTACTTC.

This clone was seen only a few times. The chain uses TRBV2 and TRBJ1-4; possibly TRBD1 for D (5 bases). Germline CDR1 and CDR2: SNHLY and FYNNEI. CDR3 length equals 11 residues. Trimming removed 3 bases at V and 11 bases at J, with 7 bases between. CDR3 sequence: CASSDGGKLFF. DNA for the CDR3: TGTGCCAGCAGTGATGGGGGGAAACTGTTTTTT.

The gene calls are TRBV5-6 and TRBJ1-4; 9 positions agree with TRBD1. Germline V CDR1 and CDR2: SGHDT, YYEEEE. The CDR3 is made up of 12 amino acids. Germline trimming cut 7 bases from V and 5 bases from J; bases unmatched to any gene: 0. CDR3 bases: TGTGCCAGCGGGACAGGGAATGAAAAACTGTTTTTT. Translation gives CASGTGNEKLFF.

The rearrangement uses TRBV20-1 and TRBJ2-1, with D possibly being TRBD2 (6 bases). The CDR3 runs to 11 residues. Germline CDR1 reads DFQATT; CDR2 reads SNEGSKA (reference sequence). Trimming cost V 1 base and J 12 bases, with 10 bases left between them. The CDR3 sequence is CSARGLEGQFF. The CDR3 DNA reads TGCAGTGCTAGAGGTTTGGAGGGGCAGTTCTTC.

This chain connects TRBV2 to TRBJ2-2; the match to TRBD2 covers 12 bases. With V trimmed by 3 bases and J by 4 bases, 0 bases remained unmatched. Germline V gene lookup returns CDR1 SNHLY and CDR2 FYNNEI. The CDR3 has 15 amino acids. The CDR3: CASSETSGGTGELFF. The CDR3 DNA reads TGTGCCAGCAGTGAGACTAGCGGGGGCACCGGGGAGCTGTTTTTT.

The CDR3 here is CASRRGQGYEQYF. DNA of the CDR3: TGTGCCAGCCGTCGGGGACAGGGCTACGAGCAGTACTTC. V and J are TRBV7-9 and TRBJ2-7, with TRBD1 matching over 9 bases. V was pared by 8 bases and J by 3 bases, with 5 bases of the junction left unmatched. Germline CDR1 reads SEHNR; CDR2 reads FQNEAQ (reference sequence). The CDR3 has 13 amino acids.

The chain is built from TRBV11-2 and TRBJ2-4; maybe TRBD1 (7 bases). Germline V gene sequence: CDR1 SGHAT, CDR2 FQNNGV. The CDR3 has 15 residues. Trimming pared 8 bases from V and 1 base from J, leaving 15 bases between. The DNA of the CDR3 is TGTGCCAGCGGTGGGCCAGGGGGGGCCAAAAACATTCAGTACTTC. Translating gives CASGGPGGAKNIQYF.

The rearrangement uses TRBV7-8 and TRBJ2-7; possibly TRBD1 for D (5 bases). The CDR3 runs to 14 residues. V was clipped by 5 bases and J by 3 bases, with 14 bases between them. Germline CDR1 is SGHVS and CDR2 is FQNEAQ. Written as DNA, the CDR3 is TGTGCCAGCAGCAGTATTAGGGGTGACTACGAGCAGTACTTC. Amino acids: CASSSIRGDYEQYF.

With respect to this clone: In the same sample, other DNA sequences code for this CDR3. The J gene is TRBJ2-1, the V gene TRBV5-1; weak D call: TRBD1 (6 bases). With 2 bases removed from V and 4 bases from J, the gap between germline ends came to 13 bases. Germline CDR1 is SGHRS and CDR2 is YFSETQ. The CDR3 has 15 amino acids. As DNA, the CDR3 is TGCGCCAGCAGCTTAACAGGGAATTCATACAATGAGCAGTTCTTC. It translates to CASSLTGNSYNEQFF.